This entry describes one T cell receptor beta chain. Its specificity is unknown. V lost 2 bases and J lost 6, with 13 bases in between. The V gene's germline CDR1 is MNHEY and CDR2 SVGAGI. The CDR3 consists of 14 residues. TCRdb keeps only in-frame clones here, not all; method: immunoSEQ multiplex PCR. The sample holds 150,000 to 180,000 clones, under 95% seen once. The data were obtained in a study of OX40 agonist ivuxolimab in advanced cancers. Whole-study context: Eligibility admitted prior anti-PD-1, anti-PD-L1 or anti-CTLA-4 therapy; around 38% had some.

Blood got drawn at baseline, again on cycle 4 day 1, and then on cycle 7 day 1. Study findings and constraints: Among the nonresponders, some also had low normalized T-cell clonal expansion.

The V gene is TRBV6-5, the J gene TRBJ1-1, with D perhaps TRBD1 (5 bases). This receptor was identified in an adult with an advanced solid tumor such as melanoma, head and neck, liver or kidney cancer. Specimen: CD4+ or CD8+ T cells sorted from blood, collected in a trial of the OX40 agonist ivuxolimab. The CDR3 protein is CASSYDTGRAEAFF. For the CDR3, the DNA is TGTGCCAGCAGTTACGATACAGGACGGGCTGAAGCTTTCTTT.